Shown below are 28 T cell receptor beta chains from a single sample sequenced in a study of blood T cell repertoires in COVID-19. Using immunoSEQ multiplex PCR, the repertoire was profiled, and TCRdb retains in-frame clones only, with some absent. The sample shows approximately 180,000 clones, approximately 80% of them seen only once. Sequencing input: PBMCs or T cells enriched from blood (not recorded which). These receptors originate from a man aged 45 to 65 who had recovered from COVID-19.

This clone was picked up a small number of times. The gene calls are TRBV4-1 and TRBJ1-5, with TRBD1 matching over 9 bases. The CDR3 loop spans 17 amino acids. From germline, CDR1 is MGHRA and CDR2 YSYEKL. After removal of 3 bases from V and 1 base from J, the junction contained 7 bases not matched to a gene. The CDR3 sequence is CASSHPTGGSSNQPQHF. The CDR3 DNA follows: TGCGCCAGCAGCCACCCTACAGGGGGCTCGAGCAATCAGCCCCAGCATTTT.

The chain is built from TRBV28 and TRBJ1-4; 8 bases are shared with TRBD1. This CDR3 contains 16 residues. J was trimmed by 0 bases and V by 6 bases; bases with no gene match: 6. Germline lookup yields CDR1 MDHEN and CDR2 SYDVKM. CDR3 in amino acids: CASSWTGSATNEKLFF. The CDR3, as DNA: TGTGCCAGCAGCTGGACAGGGTCGGCAACTAATGAAAAACTGTTTTTT.

The count of this clone is one. The rearrangement links TRBV19 to TRBJ1-4, with D hard to call. V was shortened by 8 bases and J by 11 bases, with 15 bases between the two germline ends. The CDR3 totals 12 residues. Germline lookup yields CDR1 LNHDA and CDR2 SQIVND (reference sequence). The CDR3 is CASGNLPGKLFF. CDR3 coding DNA: TGTGCCAGTGGGAATCTGCCGGGGAAACTGTTTTTT.

This sequence joins TRBV6-4 and TRBJ2-1; TRBD1 agrees at 7 bases. Germline V gives CDR1 MRHNA, CDR2 SNTAGT. This CDR3 is built from 14 residues. The trim removed 4 bases at V and 0 bases at J, leaving 0 bases unmatched. CDR3 coding DNA: TGTGCCAGCAGTGGGGACAGCTCCTACAATGAGCAGTTCTTC. This translates into CASSGDSSYNEQFF.

The chain links TRBV24-1 to TRBJ1-2, with a tentative D call TRBD1 (6 bases). The V gene's germline CDR1 is KGHDR and CDR2 SFDVKD. Deletions cut 3 bases from V and 3 bases from J, with 13 bases between. The CDR3 is 15 residues long. CDR3 DNA sequence: TGTGCCACCAGTGATCCGCAGGGGAGAGACTATGGCTACACCTTC. Translation: CATSDPQGRDYGYTF.

The rearrangement joins TRBV11-2 to TRBJ2-7; 9 bases line up with TRBD1. The V gene end was trimmed by 1 base and the J gene end by 2 bases; junction bases not matched to a gene: 3. The CDR3 extends over 15 amino acids. Looked up from germline, CDR1 is SGHAT and CDR2 is FQNNGV. The DNA of the CDR3 is TGTGCCAGCAGCTTAGCGGGACAGGGAACCTACGAGCAGTACTTC. Amino acid sequence: CASSLAGQGTYEQYF.

The gene calls are TRBV18 and TRBJ2-7, with 8 bases aligning to TRBD1. Germline V gene sequence: CDR1 KGHSH, CDR2 LQKENI. This CDR3 is 14 amino acids long. V dropped 2 bases and J dropped 9; count of bases not matched to a gene: 9. The CDR3 loop is CASSPAQGEYGQYF. CDR3 sequence (DNA): TGTGCCAGCTCACCAGCACAGGGGGAGTATGGGCAGTACTTC.

This chain joins TRBV3-1 (or the pseudogene TRBV3-2) and TRBJ1-3, with 7 bases identical to TRBD1. This CDR3 comprises 14 residues. Germline V gene data show CDR1 as LGHDT and CDR2 as YNNKEL (reference sequence). With 7 bases clipped from V and 0 bases from J, the junction kept 3 bases outside the gene matches. CDR3 sequence reads: CASTTGVSGNTIYF. The CDR3 nucleotides are TGTGCCAGCACCACAGGGGTCTCTGGAAACACCATATATTTT.

The chain employs TRBV19 and TRBJ2-4; 7 bases are shared with TRBD2. Germline loops: CDR1 LNHDA, CDR2 SQIVND (reference sequence). Germline trimming cut 0 bases from V and 1 base from J; bases unmatched to any gene: 9. This CDR3 region has 18 residues. CDR3 nucleotides: TGTGCCAGTAGTATAGACCTCCGGGGAGGGTCGGCCAAAAACATTCAGTACTTC. This gives the protein CASSIDLRGGSAKNIQYF.

V and J are TRBV19 and TRBJ2-1; 9 nucleotides match TRBD2. Per the germline V gene, CDR1 is LNHDA and CDR2 is SQIVND (reference sequence). This CDR3 contains 15 residues. The V and J ends lost 4 bases and 8 bases, in that order; junction bases with no gene match: 9. The CDR3 region has the DNA TGTGCCAGTAGTAGCCTTCGCGGGGGGGTTGATGAGCAGTTCTTC. This gives the protein CASSSLRGGVDEQFF.

This clone occurred a few times. V usage is TRBV14 and J usage is TRBJ2-5; 9 bases line up with TRBD1. V shed 6 bases and J 5 bases; nucleotides not matched to a gene: 7. Looked up from germline, CDR1 is SGHDN and CDR2 is FVKESK. The CDR3 has 14 amino acids. In DNA form, the CDR3 reads TGTGCCAGCAGGCGGACAGGGGCGGGGGAGACCCAGTACTTC. It specifies CASRRTGAGETQYF.

This clone was picked up a small number of times. The chain couples TRBV6-5 to TRBJ1-6; D call uncertain. The CDR3 has 15 residues. V gave up 5 bases and J gave up 5 bases, with 13 bases separating them. CDR1 and CDR2 (germline): MNHEY, SVGAGI. Written as DNA, the CDR3 is TGTGCCAGCAGTCGTACCGCGGGAGATAATTCACCCCTCCACTTT. Protein: CASSRTAGDNSPLHF.

This chain uses TRBV7-9 with TRBJ2-5; 12 bases are shared with TRBD2. CDR1 and CDR2 (germline): SEHNR, FQNEAQ (reference sequence). V was pared by 5 bases and J by 4 bases, with 17 bases of the junction left unmatched. The CDR3 spans 19 residues. CDR3 residues: CASSRRTGTSGSRAETQYF. The CDR3 DNA reads TGTGCCAGCAGCCGTAGAACCGGGACTAGCGGGTCTCGAGCAGAGACCCAGTACTTC. The full variable domain, completed using reference TRBV7-9 and TRBJ2-5, is DTGVSQNPRHKITKRGQNVTFRCDPISEHNRLYWYRQTLGQGPEFLTYFQNEAQLEKSRLLSDRFSAERPKGSFSTLEIQRTEQGDSAMYLCASSRRTGTSGSRAETQYFGPGTRLLVL.

The chain recombines TRBV10-3 with TRBJ2-3, with TRBD2 as a possible D gene (5 bases). Germline CDR1 reads ENHRY; CDR2 reads SYGVKD. V was cut by 6 bases and J by 1 base, with 11 bases left in between. The CDR3 runs 14 residues. In DNA form, the CDR3 reads TGTGCCATCAGACTAGGTTCGGGCACAGATACGCAGTATTTT. Its translation is CAIRLGSGTDTQYF.

In its sample, this clone was seen once. The rearrangement uses TRBV5-1 and TRBJ2-7; 10 nucleotides line up with TRBD1. This CDR3 is built from 15 residues. The J segment lost 7 bases and the V segment lost 4 bases, leaving 11 bases of the junction unmatched. Germline CDR1 is SGHRS and CDR2 is YFSETQ. For the CDR3, the DNA is TGCGCCAGCAGCGTAGTCGGACAGGGGGAAGGTGAGCAGTACTTC. Translated, it gives CASSVVGQGEGEQYF.

This clone was counted a few times. The chain couples TRBV6-6 to TRBJ2-7; 7 bases align to TRBD1. The CDR3 covers 16 residues. Germline CDR1 and CDR2: MNHNY and SVGAGI (reference sequence). J gave up 3 bases and V 5 bases, and 13 bases lay outside the gene matches. CDR3 in amino acids: CASSPGWGQPVYEQYF. Written as DNA, the CDR3 is TGTGCCAGCAGTCCGGGGTGGGGACAGCCCGTCTACGAGCAGTACTTC.

The chain has TRBV18 and TRBJ2-3; TRBD2 agrees at 7 bases. CDR3 length: 14 residues. Trimming took 2 bases from V and 5 from J; bases not matched to a gene: 4. The germline CDR1 and CDR2 sequences are KGHSH and LQKENI. CDR3 nucleotide sequence: TGTGCCAGCTCACCATGGAGGGAGGGAGATACGCAGTATTTT. Its protein product is CASSPWREGDTQYF.

The gene calls are TRBV28 and TRBJ2-5; TRBD2 is a possible D gene (6 bases). The CDR3 sequence is 13 residues long. V was cut by 6 bases and J by 5 bases, with 13 bases left in between. Germline values: CDR1 MDHEN, CDR2 SYDVKM. The CDR3 loop reads CASSRGLRETQYF. Written as DNA, the CDR3 is TGTGCCAGCAGCCGGGGACTGAGGGAGACCCAGTACTTC.

This chain joins TRBV10-1 and TRBJ1-2; 7 bases agree with TRBD1. Trimming removed 6 bases from V and 4 bases from J; junction bases left unmatched: 8. The length of the CDR3 is 14 residues. The germline gives CDR1 WNHNN, CDR2 SYGVQD (reference sequence). The CDR3 is CASSPAGQAYGYTF. CDR3 sequence (DNA): TGCGCCAGCAGCCCCGCCGGACAGGCCTATGGCTACACCTTC.

The chain uses TRBV24-1 and TRBJ1-1, with D possibly matching TRBD1 (5 bases). CDR3 length: 15 amino acids. V was trimmed by 4 bases and J by 1 base, leaving 12 bases between them. Germline lookup yields CDR1 KGHDR and CDR2 SFDVKD. The DNA of the CDR3 is TGTGCCACCAGTGAGGGAGGGACGCCGAACACTGAAGCTTTCTTT. Residues: CATSEGGTPNTEAFF.

This rearrangement joins TRBV24-1 to TRBJ1-1; D is uncertain. The CDR3 has 11 amino acids. Germline V gene lookup returns CDR1 KGHDR and CDR2 SFDVKD. V gave up 8 bases and J gave up 0 bases, with 3 bases separating them. As DNA, the CDR3 is TGTGCCACCACCTTGAACACTGAAGCTTTCTTT. Translating it yields CATTLNTEAFF.

The rearrangement joins TRBV3-1 (or the pseudogene TRBV3-2) to TRBJ2-5; 10 nucleotides match TRBD2. This CDR3 has 15 residues. The V segment lost 4 bases and the J segment 7 bases; nucleotides outside the gene matches: 9. CDR1 and CDR2 from the germline V gene are LGHDT and YNNKEL (reference sequence). The CDR3 DNA reads TGTGCCAGCAGCCTCATAGCGGGGGGACGGAGGACCCAGTACTTC. Protein sequence: CASSLIAGGRRTQYF.

This chain joins TRBV11-3 and TRBJ1-1, with no clear D. The CDR3 spans 12 residues. V was clipped by 5 bases and J by 10 bases, with 14 bases between them. CDR1 and CDR2 (germline): SGHNT, YENEEA. The CDR3, as DNA: TGTGCCAGCAGCCGTGAAGGGAGTGGAGCTTTCTTT. As protein: CASSREGSGAFF.

The chain has TRBV27 and TRBJ1-6; 9 bases are shared with TRBD1. The CDR3 covers 14 residues. J was trimmed by 10 bases and V by 6 bases; bases with no gene match: 7. Germline V CDR1 and CDR2: MNHEY, SMNVEV (reference sequence). In DNA, the CDR3 is TGTGCCAGCAGGACCGGGACAGGGAACTCACCCCTCCACTTT. Amino acids: CASRTGTGNSPLHF.

This clone has only one observation. The gene calls are TRBV30 and TRBJ2-7, with D unresolved. Trimming left V 1 base short and J 3 bases short, with 13 bases between. The germline CDR1 and CDR2 sequences are GTSNPN and SVGIG (reference sequence). The CDR3 has 14 residues. CDR3 protein: CAWSAQALGYEQYF. The CDR3 DNA reads as TGTGCCTGGAGTGCCCAGGCGTTGGGCTACGAGCAGTACTTC.

This clone was detected a few times. The chain carries TRBV4-2 and TRBJ1-2, with TRBD1 as a possible D gene (6 bases). CDR3 size: 17 residues. V was pared by 2 bases and J by 0 bases, with 16 bases between. Germline CDR1 reads LGHNA; CDR2 reads YNFKEQ. Written as DNA, the CDR3 is TGTGCCAGCAGCCAAACACTAACAGGGATCACTAACTATGGCTACACCTTC. Translated: CASSQTLTGITNYGYTF.

The chain carries TRBV28 and TRBJ1-2, with a weak D call TRBD1 (5 bases). Per germline, CDR1 MDHEN and CDR2 SYDVKM. V lost 6 bases and J 2 bases, leaving 10 bases between the germline ends. CDR3 length equals 13 residues. Written as DNA, the CDR3 is TGTGCCAGCAGCTGGGGGGGGAACTATGGCTACACCTTC. This sequence encodes CASSWGGNYGYTF.

This chain connects TRBV13 to TRBJ1-1; unclear D gene. This CDR3 region has 12 residues. Germline CDR1 reads PRHDT; CDR2 reads FYEKMQ (reference sequence). V was pared by 4 bases and J by 6 bases, with 9 bases between. The CDR3 here is CASSSELAEAFF. CDR3 sequence (DNA): TGTGCCAGCAGCTCTGAACTCGCTGAAGCTTTCTTT.